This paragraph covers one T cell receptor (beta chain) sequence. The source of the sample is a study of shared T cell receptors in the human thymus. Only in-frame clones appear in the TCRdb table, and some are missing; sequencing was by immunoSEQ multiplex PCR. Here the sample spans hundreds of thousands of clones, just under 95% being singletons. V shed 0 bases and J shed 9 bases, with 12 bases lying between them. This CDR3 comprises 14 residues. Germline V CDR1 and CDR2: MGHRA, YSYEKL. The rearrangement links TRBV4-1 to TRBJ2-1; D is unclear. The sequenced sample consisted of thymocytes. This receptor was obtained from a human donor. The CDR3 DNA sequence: TGCGCCAGCAGCCAAGACTCTTTTAGTAGTGAGCAGTTCTTC. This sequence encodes CASSQDSFSSEQFF.